The rows below give T cell receptor beta chains drawn from one sample of a study of blood T cell repertoires in COVID-19. Assay used: immunoSEQ multiplex PCR; TCRdb lists only in-frame clones, some missing. The sample lists 100,000 to 150,000 clones, approximately 89% seen once, with around a tenth in the top ten. The specimen sequenced was peripheral blood. The receptors stem from a man aged 45-65 years with acute or convalescent COVID-19. Both conserved end residues are part of each CDR3. A D gene is named only where the DNA matches it firmly. Size is omitted from some rows. Given values are once, few, many or a class for expanded clones.

TRBV24-1	.	.	TRBJ1-1	CATSDFDQSRTEAFF	TGTGCCACCAGTGATTTCGACCAGTCGAGGACTGAAGCTTTCTTT
TRBV30	.	.	TRBJ1-3	CAWSVNGNTIYF	TGTGCCTGGAGCGTTAATGGAAACACCATATATTTT
TRBV6-6	TRBD1	.	TRBJ2-1	CASSPGTGSYNEQFF	TGTGCCAGCAGCCCCGGGACAGGGTCCTACAATGAGCAGTTCTTC
TRBV5-1	.	.	TRBJ2-3	CASSFYGSKTDTQYF	TGCGCCAGCAGCTTCTACGGGAGTAAGACAGATACGCAGTATTTT
TRBV4-1	TRBD1	once	TRBJ1-1	CASSQPSDRDTEAFF	TGCGCCAGCAGCCAACCCTCGGACAGGGACACTGAAGCTTTCTTT
TRBV6-5	.	.	TRBJ1-3	CAARAGAARGNTIYF	TGTGCCGCCAGGGCGGGGGCGGCGAGGGGAAACACCATATATTTT
TRBV5-4	TRBD2	.	TRBJ2-1	CASSLSGGSYNEQFF	TGTGCCAGCAGCTTGAGCGGGGGGTCCTACAATGAGCAGTTCTTC
TRBV30	.	few	TRBJ1-1	CAYGRQLNTEAFF	TGTGCCTACGGGAGACAGTTGAACACTGAAGCTTTCTTT
TRBV7-9	.	once	TRBJ1-1	CASSLQGRVSEAFF	TGTGCCAGCAGCTTGCAGGGCAGGGTTTCTGAAGCTTTCTTT
TRBV19	.	.	TRBJ1-2	CASSINRAGGYTF	TGTGCCAGTAGTATCAACAGGGCTGGTGGCTACACCTTC
TRBV11-2	.	.	TRBJ1-2	CASSLEGRGDGYTF	TGTGCCAGCAGCCTTGAAGGACGCGGGGATGGCTACACCTTC
TRBV7-2	.	.	TRBJ2-3	CASSLSRIVTDTQYF	TGTGCCAGCAGCTTATCCCGTATCGTCACAGATACGCAGTATTTT
TRBV28	.	.	TRBJ1-1	CASSPHRATEAFF	TGTGCCAGCAGTCCACACAGGGCCACTGAAGCTTTCTTT
TRBV19	TRBD1	.	TRBJ2-7	CASSIRQGNYEQYF	TGTGCCAGTAGTATCAGACAGGGGAACTACGAGCAGTACTTC
TRBV2	TRBD1	.	TRBJ1-4	CASSNRGLSNEKLFF	TGTGCCAGCAGCAACAGGGGGTTGTCTAATGAAAAACTGTTTTTT
TRBV12-3/TRBV12-4	.	once	TRBJ1-2	CASWGDNYGYTF	TGTGCCAGCTGGGGAGATAACTATGGCTACACCTTC
TRBV28	TRBD1	.	TRBJ1-6	CASKGQRNSPLHF	TGTGCCAGCAAGGGACAGCGGAATTCACCCCTCCACTTT
TRBV11-2	.	.	TRBJ2-3	CASSTGLAVRTDTQYF	TGTGCCAGCTCAACCGGGTTGGCGGTACGCACAGATACGCAGTATTTT
TRBV5-4	.	.	TRBJ1-6	CASRTNNSPLHF	TGTGCCAGCAGAACAAATAATTCACCCCTCCACTTT
TRBV6-5	.	.	TRBJ1-1	CASRFLNTEAFF	TGTGCCAGTCGTTTTTTGAACACTGAAGCTTTCTTT
TRBV2	TRBD1	.	TRBJ2-3	CASMGQMADTQYF	TGTGCCAGCATGGGACAGATGGCAGATACGCAGTATTTT
TRBV2	.	once	TRBJ1-6	CASRQGFLISPLHF	TGTGCCAGCAGACAGGGTTTTTTGATATCACCCCTCCACTTT
TRBV5-1	TRBD1	.	TRBJ2-1	CASSGPPGQGSYNEQFF	TGCGCCAGCAGCGGACCTCCGGGACAGGGTAGCTACAATGAGCAGTTCTTC
TRBV19	.	.	TRBJ2-6	CASSRATFTGANVLTF	TGTGCCAGTAGTCGAGCAACCTTCACTGGGGCCAACGTCCTGACTTTC
TRBV28	.	.	TRBJ1-1	CATSGPSGNTEAFF	TGTGCCACCAGCGGCCCATCAGGCAACACTGAAGCTTTCTTT
TRBV5-4	TRBD2	few	TRBJ2-7	CASSSADTAGGYEQYF	TGTGCCAGCAGCTCCGCGGATACAGCGGGAGGATACGAGCAGTACTTC
TRBV29-1	TRBD1	.	TRBJ2-1	CSVWTGVDEQFF	TGCAGCGTGTGGACAGGGGTCGATGAGCAGTTCTTC
TRBV10-3	TRBD1	.	TRBJ1-1	CAISPVTGGQAVKAFF	TGTGCCATCAGTCCAGTGACGGGCGGACAGGCCGTCAAAGCTTTCTTT